A single sample gave rise to the 2 T cell receptor beta chains below, sequenced in a study of T cell responses to AZD1222 COVID-19 vaccine. Produced via immunoSEQ multiplex PCR; TCRdb's table is partial and in-frame only. The sample records under 150,000 clones, 88% being singletons. Sequenced material: peripheral blood, taken on day 0 of MenACWY control vaccination. These receptors were obtained from an adult in good health.

The chain couples TRBV15 to TRBJ2-1, with 8 bases that match TRBD2. This CDR3 has 17 residues. V was clipped by 3 bases and J by 7 bases; unmatched bases: 14. Germline values: CDR1 LNHNV, CDR2 YYDKDF (reference sequence). CDR3 sequence: CATSSPPSGRGRNEQFF. The CDR3 DNA follows: TGTGCCACCAGCAGCCCCCCGAGCGGGAGAGGGAGGAATGAGCAGTTCTTC.

In its sample, this clone was seen a few times. The chain couples TRBV7-2 to TRBJ2-5; D not certain. V lost 1 base and J 4 bases, leaving 7 bases between the germline ends. This CDR3 comprises 13 residues. Germline V CDR1 and CDR2: SGHTA, FQGNSA. CDR3 sequence: CASSLVASETQYF. DNA for the CDR3: TGTGCCAGCAGCTTAGTAGCTTCAGAGACCCAGTACTTC.